This TCR beta chain was captured in a study of control samples from healthy donors and cancer patients. V dropped 0 bases and J dropped 7 bases, with 15 bases sitting between them. This CDR3 has 16 residues. Germline CDR1 and CDR2: LGHDT and YNNKEL (reference sequence). Method: immunoSEQ multiplex PCR; TCRdb's copy keeps in-frame clones and lacks some. The sample shows 73,000 or so clones, roughly nine tenths of them seen only once. The V call is TRBV3-1 (or the pseudogene TRBV3-2), the J call TRBJ1-4; D unclear. Sequenced material: blood. The origin of this receptor is a woman between 50 and 59 years old in good health. In DNA form, the CDR3 reads TGTGCCAGCAGCCAAGATCTTCTGGCCGTTGGTGAAAAACTGTTTTTT. It yields the protein CASSQDLLAVGEKLFF.